The rows below give T cell receptor beta chains drawn from one sample of a study of T cell clonotyping in hematopoietic cell transplantation. The table came from immunoSEQ multiplex PCR; TCRdb's copy has only in-frame clones and leaves some out. The table has about 19,000 clones, 77% seen once. The material was peripheral blood mononuclear cells, obtained before stem cell transplant. The receptor source for this set is a man aged 60 to 75 with acute myeloid leukemia. Some clones in this sample may be carry-over from other donors' samples. Both conserved end residues are part of each CDR3. The order of the fields is V gene, J gene, CDR3 length, D gene, clone size, CDR3 DNA, CDR3 protein. A D gene is named only where the DNA matches it firmly. Clone size is stated in some rows and not others, as once, few, many or a class when expanded.

TRBV2	TRBJ2-2	16	TRBD1	-	TGTGCCAGCAGTGTCCCCCAGGGGGCCCCAAGCGGGGAGCTGTTTTTT	CASSVPQGAPSGELFF
TRBV4-3	TRBJ2-7	18	TRBD2	-	TGCGCCAGCAGCCAAGATCTAGCGGGGGGCCTCCTCTCCTACGAGCAGTACTTC	CASSQDLAGGLLSYEQYF
TRBV6-1	TRBJ1-1	13	-	-	TGTGCCAGCAGTGAATCCGGACGGCCTGAAGCTTTCTTT	CASSESGRPEAFF
TRBV7-8	TRBJ2-6	14	-	-	TGTGCCAGCAGCTCCTCGGGTGGGGCCAACGTCCTGACTTTC	CASSSSGGANVLTF
TRBV5-1	TRBJ2-5	16	TRBD1	-	TGCGCCAGCAGCTTGGCCTTTCTTGACAGGGCAGGGACCCAGTACTTC	CASSLAFLDRAGTQYF
TRBV5-1	TRBJ2-1	17	-	-	TGCGCCAGCAGCTCCAGCGGCGACAGGGAGGGAGATAATGAGCAGTTCTTC	CASSSSGDREGDNEQFF
TRBV13	TRBJ2-5	14	TRBD2	-	TGTGCCAGCAGCTTCACTAGCGGGGGGGAGACCCAGTACTTC	CASSFTSGGETQYF
TRBV11-3	TRBJ1-3	17	TRBD1	-	TGTGCCAGCAGCTTAGGAATAACAGGGGGCACTGGAAACACCATATATTTT	CASSLGITGGTGNTIYF
TRBV7-3	TRBJ1-6	16	TRBD1	-	TGTGCCAGCAGCTTAACTGGGGACAGGGGAAATTCACCCCTCCACTTT	CASSLTGDRGNSPLHF
TRBV7-2	TRBJ2-5	14	-	-	TGTGCCAGCAGCCGCGGGCAGGGGCTGGAGACCCAGTACTTC	CASSRGQGLETQYF
TRBV7-6	TRBJ2-5	14	-	-	TGTGCCAGCAGCTTTGGGGGGGCAAAGGAGACCCAGTACTTC	CASSFGGAKETQYF
TRBV19	TRBJ1-4	12	-	once	TGTGCCAGTAATGATCGTAGGGAAAAACTGTTTTTT	CASNDRREKLFF
TRBV2	TRBJ2-2	17	-	-	TGTGCCAGCAGTGAAGCTCGCTCCCTGGGGAACACCGGGGAGCTGTTTTTT	CASSEARSLGNTGELFF
TRBV27	TRBJ2-7	12	TRBD1	-	TGTGCCAGCAGCCTAACAGGGGCCGAGCAGTACTTC	CASSLTGAEQYF
TRBV7-9	TRBJ1-4	18	TRBD1	-	TGTGCCAGCAGCCGAACGACAGGGGGTATTGCAACTAATGAAAAACTGTTTTTT	CASSRTTGGIATNEKLFF
TRBV7-8	TRBJ2-7	16	-	-	TGTGCCAGCAGCTTAGCCCAAACAGGGTTGGCCTACGAGCAGTACTTC	CASSLAQTGLAYEQYF
TRBV19	TRBJ1-1	14	-	-	TGTGCCAGTAGTAGCATACCTAGTGACACTGAAGCTTTCTTT	CASSSIPSDTEAFF
TRBV7-8	TRBJ2-5	14	TRBD2	once	TGTGCCAGTTCGGAACTAGCGGGACAAGAGACCCAGTACTTC	CASSELAGQETQYF
TRBV20-1	TRBJ2-5	11	-	-	TGCAGTCAGGAGAGTGGGGAGACCCAGTACTTC	CSQESGETQYF
TRBV29-1	TRBJ1-1	13	-	-	TGCAGCGTGTGGGTGGAAATGAACACTGAAGCTTTCTTT	CSVWVEMNTEAFF
TRBV6-5	TRBJ1-1	13	-	-	TGTGCCAGCAGTTACACTAAAGGTTCTGAAGCTTTCTTT	CASSYTKGSEAFF
TRBV5-1	TRBJ1-1	15	-	-	TGCGCCAGCAGCTTGGAGGGAGTTGGGGACACTGAAGCTTTCTTT	CASSLEGVGDTEAFF
TRBV25-1	TRBJ1-5	14	-	large	TGTGCCAGCAGTTCGGACAGTGACAATCAGCCCCAGCATTTT	CASSSDSDNQPQHF
TRBV6-5	TRBJ2-7	14	-	-	TGTGCCAGCAGTTACGGACGGCCCCCTTACGAGCAGTACTTC	CASSYGRPPYEQYF
TRBV5-1	TRBJ2-1	15	TRBD2	-	TGCGCCAGCAGCTTAGCTAGCGGGGCCTACAATGAGCAGTTCTTC	CASSLASGAYNEQFF
TRBV4-2	TRBJ2-7	14	-	-	TGTGCCAGCAGCTCGGAATTCAGGGCTTACGAGCAGTACTTC	CASSSEFRAYEQYF
TRBV25-1	TRBJ2-5	15	TRBD1	-	TGTGCCAGCAGCACATCCCCAGGGGGTAGGGAGACCCAGTACTTC	CASSTSPGGRETQYF
TRBV2	TRBJ2-7	15	-	once	TGTGCCAGCAGTGACCCCCACGGCAACTCCTACGAGCAGTACTTC	CASSDPHGNSYEQYF
TRBV6-5	TRBJ1-5	10	-	-	TGTGCCACTGGGGCAGCGCCCCAGCATTTT	CATGAAPQHF
TRBV20-1	TRBJ1-2	11	-	-	TGCAGTGCTAGTGGAGGCGCTGGCTACACCTTC	CSASGGAGYTF
TRBV29-1	TRBJ1-1	10	-	-	TGCAGCGTTCGGGATACTGAAGCTTTCTTT	CSVRDTEAFF
TRBV11-2	TRBJ1-2	13	-	few	TGTGCCAGCAGCCACCGGGGCGCGAGAAGCTGCACCTTC	CASSHRGARSCTF
TRBV11-1	TRBJ2-5	11	-	medium-sized	TGTGCCAGCAGCCAGATCGGGACCCAGTACTTC	CASSQIGTQYF
TRBV19	TRBJ2-6	14	-	-	TGTGCCAGTAGTTTTAATCGGCAGGCAAACGTCCTGACTTTC	CASSFNRQANVLTF
TRBV5-6	TRBJ2-6	19	TRBD1	few	TGTGCCAGCAGCGAAGTAGGGGACAGCTTCAGCTCTGGGGCCAACGTCCTGACTTTC	CASSEVGDSFSSGANVLTF
TRBV11-3	TRBJ1-5	15	-	-	TGTGCCAGCAGCTTAGATTCTTCCGGTTCGCGGCCCCAGCATTTT	CASSLDSSGSRPQHF
TRBV30	TRBJ2-2	13	-	-	TGTGCCTGGAGTGTACGGAACACCGGGGAGCTGTTTTTT	CAWSVRNTGELFF
TRBV28	TRBJ2-6	16	-	-	TGTGCCAGCAGTTTTGGACAGCTCTCTGGGGCCAACGTCCTGACTTTC	CASSFGQLSGANVLTF
TRBV12-5	TRBJ1-5	19	-	-	TGTGCTAGTGGTCCCTCAAGCATTACTTTCGGGAGGCTTGGTCAGCCCCAGCATTTT	CASGPSSITFGRLGQPQHF
TRBV12-5	TRBJ2-1	11	-	few	TGTGCTAGTGGTATAGAGGGTGAGCAGTTCTTC	CASGIEGEQFF
TRBV6-1	TRBJ2-3	13	-	-	TGTGCCAGCAGTGAGAGCTACGGGGATACGCAGTATTTT	CASSESYGDTQYF
TRBV5-4	TRBJ1-4	15	-	few	TGTGCCAGCAGCTATCATGGGGGAACTAATGAAAAACTGTTTTTT	CASSYHGGTNEKLFF
TRBV11-2	TRBJ1-1	15	-	-	TGTGCCAGCAGCTTAGGACCGGTTGGATACACTGAAGCTTTCTTT	CASSLGPVGYTEAFF
TRBV18	TRBJ1-1	17	-	-	TGTGCCAGCTCATTGCCGGGACAACCGGTCCCGAACACTGAAGCTTTCTTT	CASSLPGQPVPNTEAFF
TRBV7-9	TRBJ2-2	14	TRBD1	-	TGTGCCAGCAGCCGAACAGGGGGTGTCGGGGAGCTGTTTTTT	CASSRTGGVGELFF
TRBV9	TRBJ2-1	15	TRBD1	-	TGTGCCAGCAGCGAGACGGGACAGGAGTACAATGAGCAGTTCTTC	CASSETGQEYNEQFF
TRBV7-2	TRBJ2-3	15	TRBD1	-	TGTGCCAGCAGCGAGGGGGCCCCTAGCACAGATACGCAGTATTTT	CASSEGAPSTDTQYF
TRBV7-2	TRBJ1-6	16	TRBD1	-	TGTGCCAGCAGCATACAGGGGCAATCCTATAATTCACCCCTCCACTTT	CASSIQGQSYNSPLHF
TRBV2	TRBJ2-7	16	TRBD2	-	TGTGCCAGCAGTGAAGGGGAGCGGGGGACCCTCTACGAGCAGTACTTC	CASSEGERGTLYEQYF
TRBV7-2	TRBJ1-1	15	-	-	TGTGCCAGCAGCCAGGAGGGGGGCGGCGGCACTGAAGCTTTCTTT	CASSQEGGGGTEAFF
TRBV11-1	TRBJ2-7	12	-	-	TGTGCCAGCAGCCTTCGGACTGGCGAGCAGTACTTC	CASSLRTGEQYF
TRBV6-5	TRBJ2-5	13	-	medium-sized	TGTGCCAGCAGTTCCTCTAGCGTGGAGACCCAGTACTTC	CASSSSSVETQYF
TRBV7-3	TRBJ2-5	16	TRBD1	few	TGTGCCAGCAGCAAAACCGGGACAGCGCTCCAAGAGACCCAGTACTTC	CASSKTGTALQETQYF
TRBV29-1	TRBJ1-2	11	-	-	TGCAGCGTTGTGGTGAACTATGGCTACACCTTC	CSVVVNYGYTF
TRBV9	TRBJ2-4	14	-	-	TGTGCCAGCAGCCCAGCGGAAGCCAAAAACATTCAGTACTTC	CASSPAEAKNIQYF
TRBV5-8	TRBJ2-3	18	TRBD2	-	TGTGCCAGCAGCGCTGGAGGGACTAGCGGGGGCCCCACAGATACGCAGTATTTT	CASSAGGTSGGPTDTQYF
TRBV19	TRBJ1-2	17	-	once	TGTGCCAGTAGTACAGATGATTTGCTGGGGAAATTGGATGGCTACACCTTC	CASSTDDLLGKLDGYTF
TRBV5-6	TRBJ1-2	14	-	-	TGTGCCAGCACCTTACAGGGATTTAACTATGGCTACACCTTC	CASTLQGFNYGYTF
TRBV18	TRBJ2-5	12	-	-	TGTGCCAGCTCATCCTTAGCGGAGACCCAGTACTTC	CASSSLAETQYF
TRBV4-1	TRBJ2-7	15	-	once	TGCGCCAGCAGCCAAGATCGAGGACAAAGGTTGGGGCAGTACTTC	CASSQDRGQRLGQYF